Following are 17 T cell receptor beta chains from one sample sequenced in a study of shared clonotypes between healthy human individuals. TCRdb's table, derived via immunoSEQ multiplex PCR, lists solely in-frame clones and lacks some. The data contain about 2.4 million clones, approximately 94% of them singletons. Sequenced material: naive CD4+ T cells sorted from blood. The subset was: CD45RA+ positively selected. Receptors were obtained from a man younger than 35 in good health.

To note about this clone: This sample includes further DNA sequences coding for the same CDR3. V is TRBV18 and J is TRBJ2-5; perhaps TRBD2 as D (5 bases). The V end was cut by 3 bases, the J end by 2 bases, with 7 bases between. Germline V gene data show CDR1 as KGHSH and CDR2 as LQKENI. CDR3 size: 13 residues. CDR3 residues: CASSPGVQETQYF. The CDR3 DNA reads TGTGCCAGCTCACCCGGGGTTCAAGAGACCCAGTACTTC. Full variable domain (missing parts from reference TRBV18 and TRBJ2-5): NAGVMQNPRHLVRRRGQEARLRCSPMKGHSHVYWYRQLPEEGLKFMVYLQKENIIDESGMPKERFSAEFPKEGPSILRIQQVVRGDSAAYFCASSPGVQETQYFGPGTRLLVL.

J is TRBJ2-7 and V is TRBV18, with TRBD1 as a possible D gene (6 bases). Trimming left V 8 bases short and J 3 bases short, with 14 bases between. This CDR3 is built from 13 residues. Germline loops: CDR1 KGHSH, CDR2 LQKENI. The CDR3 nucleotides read TGTGCCAGCGGAGGACAGCCCTACTACGAGCAGTACTTC. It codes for CASGGQPYYEQYF.

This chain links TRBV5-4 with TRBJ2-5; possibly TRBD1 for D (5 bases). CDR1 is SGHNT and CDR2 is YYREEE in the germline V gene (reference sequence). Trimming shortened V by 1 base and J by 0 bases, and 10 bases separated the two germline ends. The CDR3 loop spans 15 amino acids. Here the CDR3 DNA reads TGTGCCAGCAGCTTGTCCAGGACATACCAAGAGACCCAGTACTTC. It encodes CASSLSRTYQETQYF. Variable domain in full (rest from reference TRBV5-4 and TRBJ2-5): ETGVTQSPTHLIKTRGQQVTLRCSSQSGHNTVSWYQQALGQGPQFIFQYYREEENGRGNFPPRFSGLQFPNYSSELNVNALELDDSALYLCASSLSRTYQETQYFGPGTRLLVL.

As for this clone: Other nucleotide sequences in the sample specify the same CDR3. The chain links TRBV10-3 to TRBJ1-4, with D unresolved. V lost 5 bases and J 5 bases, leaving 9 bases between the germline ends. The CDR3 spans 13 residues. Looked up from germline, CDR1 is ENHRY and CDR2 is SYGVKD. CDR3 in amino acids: CAISPGQNEKLFF. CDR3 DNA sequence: TGTGCCATCAGTCCCGGTCAAAATGAAAAACTGTTTTTT.

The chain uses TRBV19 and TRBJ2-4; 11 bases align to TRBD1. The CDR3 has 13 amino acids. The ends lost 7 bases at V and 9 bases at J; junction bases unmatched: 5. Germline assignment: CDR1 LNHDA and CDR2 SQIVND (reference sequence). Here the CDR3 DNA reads TGTGCCAGTACCCCCGGGACAGGGGGCATTCAGTACTTC. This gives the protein CASTPGTGGIQYF.

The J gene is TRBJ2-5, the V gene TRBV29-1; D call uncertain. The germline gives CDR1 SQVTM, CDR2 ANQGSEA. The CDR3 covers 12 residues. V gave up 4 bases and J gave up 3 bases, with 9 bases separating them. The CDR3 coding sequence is TGCAGCGTTGTTGGCAGTAAAGAGACCCAGTACTTC. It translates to CSVVGSKETQYF. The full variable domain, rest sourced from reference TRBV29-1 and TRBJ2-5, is SAVISQKPSRDICQRGTSLTIQCQVDSQVTMMFWYRQQPGQSLTLIATANQGSEATYESGFVIDKFPISRPNLTFSTLTVSNMSPEDSSIYLCSVVGSKETQYFGPGTRLLVL.

CDR3 nucleotides: TGCGCCAGCAGCGCTCTTGAGGGCCAGCCCCAGCATTTT. It is translated as CASSALEGQPQHF. V is TRBV5-1 and J is TRBJ1-5; D uncertain. CDR1 is SGHRS and CDR2 is YFSETQ in the germline V gene. Between the trimmed V and J ends, which lost 4 bases and 7 bases, there was a span of 12 bases. The CDR3 spans 13 residues.

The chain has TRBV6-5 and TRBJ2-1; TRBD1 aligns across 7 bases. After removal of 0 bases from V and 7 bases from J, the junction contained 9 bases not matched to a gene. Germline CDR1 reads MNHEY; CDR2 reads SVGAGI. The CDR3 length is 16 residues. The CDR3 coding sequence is TGTGCCAGCAGTTACTCGAGTGGCAGGGGGTCAAATGAGCAGTTCTTC. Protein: CASSYSSGRGSNEQFF.

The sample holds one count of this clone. CDR3: CASALRPEAGELFF. The CDR3, as DNA: TGTGCTAGTGCCCTCCGGCCGGAGGCCGGGGAGCTGTTTTTT. The chain carries TRBV12-5 and TRBJ2-2; D possibly corresponds to TRBD2 (5 bases). This CDR3 is 14 amino acids long. Germline-derived CDR1 and CDR2 are LGHNT and FRNRAP. V was cut by 7 bases and J by 6 bases, with 15 bases left in between. The full variable domain, its missing parts supplied by reference TRBV12-5 and TRBJ2-2, is DARVTQTPRHKVTEMGQEVTMRCQPILGHNTVFWYRQTMMQGLELLAYFRNRAPLDDSGMPKDRFSAEMPDATLATLKIQPSEPRDSAVYFCASALRPEAGELFFGEGSRLTVL.

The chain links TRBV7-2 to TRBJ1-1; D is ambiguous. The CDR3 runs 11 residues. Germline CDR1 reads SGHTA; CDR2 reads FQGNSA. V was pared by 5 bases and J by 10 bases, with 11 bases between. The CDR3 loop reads CASSMDFGAFF. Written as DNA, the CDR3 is TGTGCCAGCAGCATGGACTTTGGAGCTTTCTTT.

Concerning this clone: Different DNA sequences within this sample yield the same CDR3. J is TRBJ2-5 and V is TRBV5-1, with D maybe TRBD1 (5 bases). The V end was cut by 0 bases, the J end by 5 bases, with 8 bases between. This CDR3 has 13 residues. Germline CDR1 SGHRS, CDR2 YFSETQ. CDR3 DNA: TGCGCCAGCAGCTTGGGGGGCCTGGAGACCCAGTACTTC. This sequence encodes CASSLGGLETQYF.

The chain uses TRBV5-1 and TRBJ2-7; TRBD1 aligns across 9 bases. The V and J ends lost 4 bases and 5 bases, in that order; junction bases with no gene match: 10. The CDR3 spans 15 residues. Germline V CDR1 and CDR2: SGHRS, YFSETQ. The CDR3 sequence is CASSSDRGAVNEQYF. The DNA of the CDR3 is TGCGCCAGCAGCAGCGACAGGGGGGCAGTAAACGAGCAGTACTTC.

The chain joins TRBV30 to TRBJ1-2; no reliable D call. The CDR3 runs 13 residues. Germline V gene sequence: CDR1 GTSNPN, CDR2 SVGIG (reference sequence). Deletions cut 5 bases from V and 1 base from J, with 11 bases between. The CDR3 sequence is CAWHPGSNYGYTF. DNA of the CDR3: TGTGCCTGGCATCCGGGAAGTAACTATGGCTACACCTTC.

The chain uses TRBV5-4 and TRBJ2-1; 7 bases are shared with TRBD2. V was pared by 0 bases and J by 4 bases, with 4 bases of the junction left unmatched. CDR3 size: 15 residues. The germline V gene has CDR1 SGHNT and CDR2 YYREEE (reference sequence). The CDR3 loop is CASSLEAGQYNEQFF. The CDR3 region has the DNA TGTGCCAGCAGCTTGGAAGCGGGGCAGTACAATGAGCAGTTCTTC.

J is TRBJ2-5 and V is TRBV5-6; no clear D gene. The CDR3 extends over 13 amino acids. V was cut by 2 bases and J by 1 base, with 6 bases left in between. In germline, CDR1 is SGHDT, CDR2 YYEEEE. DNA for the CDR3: TGTGCCAGCAGCTTCGCGGTCCAAGAGACCCAGTACTTC. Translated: CASSFAVQETQYF.

CDR3 sequence reads: CSPEGGETEAFF. The CDR3 nucleotides read TGCAGCCCTGAGGGGGGGGAGACTGAAGCTTTCTTT. The chain combines TRBV29-1 with TRBJ1-1; perhaps TRBD1 as D (6 bases). The CDR3 has 12 amino acids. V lost 8 bases and J 5 bases, leaving 15 bases between the germline ends. CDR1 and CDR2 from the germline V gene are SQVTM and ANQGSEA. Using reference TRBV29-1 and TRBJ1-1 for the parts outside the CDR3, the full variable domain is SAVISQKPSRDICQRGTSLTIQCQVDSQVTMMFWYRQQPGQSLTLIATANQGSEATYESGFVIDKFPISRPNLTFSTLTVSNMSPEDSSIYLCSPEGGETEAFFGQGTRLTVV.

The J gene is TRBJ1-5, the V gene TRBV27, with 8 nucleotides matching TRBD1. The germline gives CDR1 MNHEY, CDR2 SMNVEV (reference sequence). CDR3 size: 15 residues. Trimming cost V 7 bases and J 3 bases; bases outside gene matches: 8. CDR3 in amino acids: CASKPQGAPNQPQHF. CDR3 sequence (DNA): TGTGCCAGCAAACCCCAGGGGGCCCCCAATCAGCCCCAGCATTTT.